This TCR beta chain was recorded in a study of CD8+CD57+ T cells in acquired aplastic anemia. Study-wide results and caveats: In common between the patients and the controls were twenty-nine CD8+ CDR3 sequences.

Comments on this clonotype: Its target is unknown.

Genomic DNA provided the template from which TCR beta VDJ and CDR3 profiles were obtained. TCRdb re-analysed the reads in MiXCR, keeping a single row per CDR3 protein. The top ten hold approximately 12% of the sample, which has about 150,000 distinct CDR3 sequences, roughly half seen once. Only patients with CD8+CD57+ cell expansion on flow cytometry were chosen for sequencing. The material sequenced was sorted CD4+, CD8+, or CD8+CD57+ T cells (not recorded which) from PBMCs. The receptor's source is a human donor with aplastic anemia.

DNA of the CDR3: TGTGCCAGTGTTACAACTTCTGGCGGTGGCTACACCTTC. Translation gives CASVTTSGGGYTF. The gene calls are TRBV19 and TRBJ1-2; no definite D call. V was clipped by 8 bases and J by 7 bases, with 17 bases between them. The CDR3 totals 13 residues. Germline CDR1 is LNHDA and CDR2 is SQIVND (reference sequence).